This T cell receptor beta chain was documented in a study of blood T cells in healthy people across ages. The authors ran a second PCR of 7 to 11 cycles using a sample-barcoded 5' primer and a J-beta primer mix. One entry per CDR3 protein, called by TCRdb with MiXCR from the 5' RACE reads. The sample yields around 1.1 million distinct CDR3 sequences, about two fifths seen once. V trimming: 3 bases; J trimming: 8 bases; junction bases outside the gene matches: 7. Germline V gene lookup returns CDR1 SNHLY and CDR2 FYNNEI. The CDR3 totals 16 residues. Sample donors were healthy Caucasian individuals that came from Russia, aged 6 to 90. In its sample, this clonotype was seen a few times.

Specimen: blood. The TCR comes from a man younger than 35 in good health. The chain carries TRBV2 and TRBJ2-1; TRBD2 matches at 13 bases. The CDR3 nucleotides are TGTGCCAGCAGTGAGAGGACTAGCGGGGGCGGGGATGAGCAGTTCTTC. Protein: CASSERTSGGGDEQFF.